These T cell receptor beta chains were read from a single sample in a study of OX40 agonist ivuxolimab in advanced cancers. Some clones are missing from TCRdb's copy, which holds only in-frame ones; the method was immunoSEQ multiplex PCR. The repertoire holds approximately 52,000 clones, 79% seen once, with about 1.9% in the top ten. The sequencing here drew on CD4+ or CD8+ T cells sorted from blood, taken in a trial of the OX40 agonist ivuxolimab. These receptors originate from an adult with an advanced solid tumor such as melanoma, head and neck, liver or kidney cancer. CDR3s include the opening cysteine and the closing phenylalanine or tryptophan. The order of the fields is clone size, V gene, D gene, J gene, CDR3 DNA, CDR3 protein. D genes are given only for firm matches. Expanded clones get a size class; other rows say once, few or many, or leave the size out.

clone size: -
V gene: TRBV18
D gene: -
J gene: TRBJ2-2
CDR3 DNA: TGTGCCAGCTCATCAGAAATGAACACCGGGGAGCTGTTTTTT
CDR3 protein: CASSSEMNTGELFF

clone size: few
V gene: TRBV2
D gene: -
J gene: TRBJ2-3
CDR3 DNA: TGTGCCAGCAGTGACCCCTTGGGGCGGGGATCCACAGATACGCAGTATTTT
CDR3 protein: CASSDPLGRGSTDTQYF

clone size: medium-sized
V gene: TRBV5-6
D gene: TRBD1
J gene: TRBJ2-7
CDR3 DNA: TGTGCCAGCAGCACGGGACAGGTTAGGGAGCAGTACTTC
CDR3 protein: CASSTGQVREQYF

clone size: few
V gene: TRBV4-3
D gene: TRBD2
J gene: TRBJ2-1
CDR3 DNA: TGCGCCAGCAGTCTGAACCCAGTTAGCGGGGGGGACCACAATGAGCAGTTCTTC
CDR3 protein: CASSLNPVSGGDHNEQFF

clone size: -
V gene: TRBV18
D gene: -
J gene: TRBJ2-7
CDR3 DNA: TGTGCCAGCTCACCACGCCCCGACGAGCAGTACTTC
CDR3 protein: CASSPRPDEQYF

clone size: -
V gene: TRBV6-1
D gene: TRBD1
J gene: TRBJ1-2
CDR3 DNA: TGTGCCAGCACTCGGACAGGAGGGTACTATGGCTACACCTTC
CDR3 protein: CASTRTGGYYGYTF

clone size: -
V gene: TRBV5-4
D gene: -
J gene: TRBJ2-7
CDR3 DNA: TGTGCCAGCAGTCGTCCGGGACCAAATGACGAGCAGTACTTC
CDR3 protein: CASSRPGPNDEQYF

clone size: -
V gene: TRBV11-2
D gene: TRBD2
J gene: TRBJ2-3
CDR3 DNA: TGTGCCAGCAGCTTAGGTGTTAGCGGGAAAGCAGATACGCAGTATTTT
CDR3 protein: CASSLGVSGKADTQYF

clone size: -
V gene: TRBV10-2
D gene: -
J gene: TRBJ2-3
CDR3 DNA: TGCGCCAGCAGTGAAGGGGGAGATACGCAGTATTTT
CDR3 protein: CASSEGGDTQYF

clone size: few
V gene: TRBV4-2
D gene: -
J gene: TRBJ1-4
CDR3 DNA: TGTGCCAGCAGCCCCAGGGGCGGTGCAACTAATGAAAAACTGTTTTTT
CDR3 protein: CASSPRGGATNEKLFF

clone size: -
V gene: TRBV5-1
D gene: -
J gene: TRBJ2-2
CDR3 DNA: TGCGCCAGCAGGCCAGTAGGGAACACCGGGGAGCTGTTTTTT
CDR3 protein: CASRPVGNTGELFF

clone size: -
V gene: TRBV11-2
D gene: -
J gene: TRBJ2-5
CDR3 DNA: TGTGCCAGCAGCTTAGCGGGGCTAAGGCAAGAGACCCAGTACTTC
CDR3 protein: CASSLAGLRQETQYF

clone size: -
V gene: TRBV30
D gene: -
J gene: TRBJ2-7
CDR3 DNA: TGTGCCTGGAGTGGGCTATACGAGCAGTACTTC
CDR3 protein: CAWSGLYEQYF

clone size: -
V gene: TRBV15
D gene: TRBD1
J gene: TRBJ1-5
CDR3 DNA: TGTGCCACCAGCAGAGGGGGGAGCAGGGGGAGTCAGCCCCAGCATTTT
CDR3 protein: CATSRGGSRGSQPQHF

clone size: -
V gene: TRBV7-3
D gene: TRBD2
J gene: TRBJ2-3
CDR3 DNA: TGTGCCAGCAGCCCAGGACTAGCGACGGATACGCAGTATTTT
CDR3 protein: CASSPGLATDTQYF

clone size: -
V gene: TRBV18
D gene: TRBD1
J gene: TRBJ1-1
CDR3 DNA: TGTGCCAGCTCACCGGACAGGTTGGAGGTCTCTGAAGCTTTCTTT
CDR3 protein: CASSPDRLEVSEAFF

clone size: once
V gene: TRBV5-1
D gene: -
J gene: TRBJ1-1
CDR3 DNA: TGCGCCAGCAGCGAGGGACCCTTGCGGACTGAAGCTTTCTTT
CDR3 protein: CASSEGPLRTEAFF

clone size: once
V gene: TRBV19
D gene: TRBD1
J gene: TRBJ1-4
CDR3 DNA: TGTGCCAGTAGTGAATACAGGGGGCCTAATGAAAAACTGTTTTTT
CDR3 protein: CASSEYRGPNEKLFF

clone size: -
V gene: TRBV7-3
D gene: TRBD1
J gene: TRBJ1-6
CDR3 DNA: TGTGCCAGCAGCTTAACGGACAGGGTAGAGTCACCCCTCCACTTT
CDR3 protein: CASSLTDRVESPLHF

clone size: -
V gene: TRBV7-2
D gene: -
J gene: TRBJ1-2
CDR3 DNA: TGTGCCAGCAGCCTACGGTGGGGGGATGGCTACACCTTC
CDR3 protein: CASSLRWGDGYTF

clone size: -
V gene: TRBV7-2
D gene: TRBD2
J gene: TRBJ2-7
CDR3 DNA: TGTGCCAGCAGCCGTGGACTAGCGGGATCTATGTACGAGCAGTACTTC
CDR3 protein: CASSRGLAGSMYEQYF

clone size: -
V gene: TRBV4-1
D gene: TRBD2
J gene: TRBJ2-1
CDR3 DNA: TGCGCCAGCAGCCAAGGGCGGGGGGGCCGGCGTAATGAGCAGTTCTTC
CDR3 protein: CASSQGRGGRRNEQFF

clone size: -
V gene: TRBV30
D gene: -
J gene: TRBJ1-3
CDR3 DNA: TGTGCCTGGGCCTGGAATGGAAACACCATATATTTT
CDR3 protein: CAWAWNGNTIYF

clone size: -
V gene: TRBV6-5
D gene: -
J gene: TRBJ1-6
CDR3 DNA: TGTGCCAGCAGTTATTATCGGGGGGCGGGATCACCCCTCCACTTT
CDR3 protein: CASSYYRGAGSPLHF

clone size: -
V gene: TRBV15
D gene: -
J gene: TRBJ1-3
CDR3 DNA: TGTGCCACCAGCACCGACGCAGGAAACACCATATATTTT
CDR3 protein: CATSTDAGNTIYF

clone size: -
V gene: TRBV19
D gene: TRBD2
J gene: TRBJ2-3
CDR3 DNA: TGTGCCAGTAAAACCGGGACTAGCGGTGCGACAGATACGCAGTATTTT
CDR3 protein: CASKTGTSGATDTQYF

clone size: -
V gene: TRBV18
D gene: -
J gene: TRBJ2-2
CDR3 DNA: TGTGCCAGCTCAGCTCAGGGTCCGAACACCGGGGAGCTGTTTTTT
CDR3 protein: CASSAQGPNTGELFF

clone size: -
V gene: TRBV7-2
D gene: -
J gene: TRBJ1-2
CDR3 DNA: TGTGCCAGCAGCTTAGATGGCTATGGCTACACCTTC
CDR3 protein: CASSLDGYGYTF

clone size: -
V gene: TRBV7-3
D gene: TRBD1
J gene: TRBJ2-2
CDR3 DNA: TGTGCCAGCAGCTTCGGGGACAGGGGGACCGGGGAGCTGTTTTTT
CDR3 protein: CASSFGDRGTGELFF

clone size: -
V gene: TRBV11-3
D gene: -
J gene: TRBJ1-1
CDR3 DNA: TGTGCCAGCAGCCTACGTTACACTGAAGCTTTCTTT
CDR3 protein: CASSLRYTEAFF

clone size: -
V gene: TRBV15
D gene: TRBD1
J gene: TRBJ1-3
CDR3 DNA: TGTGCCACCAGCAGAGACCCGACAGGGTCCCACTCTGGAAACACCATATATTTT
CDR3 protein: CATSRDPTGSHSGNTIYF

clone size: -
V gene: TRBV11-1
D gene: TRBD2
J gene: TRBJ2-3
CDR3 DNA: TGTGCCAGCAGTACGCCCATAGCGGGGGACACAGATACGCAGTATTTT
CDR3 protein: CASSTPIAGDTDTQYF

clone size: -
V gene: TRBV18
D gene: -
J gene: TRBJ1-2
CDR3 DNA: TGTGCCAGCTCACCACCGGGGATCCTTGAGGTGGGCTACACCTTC
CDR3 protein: CASSPPGILEVGYTF

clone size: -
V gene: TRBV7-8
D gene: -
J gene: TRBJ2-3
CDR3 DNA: TGTGCCAGCCTGCCGAGGACGACGCACAGCACAGATACGCAGTATTTT
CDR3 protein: CASLPRTTHSTDTQYF

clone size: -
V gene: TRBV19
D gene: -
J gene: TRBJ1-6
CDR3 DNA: TGTGCCACCCGGGCAGTCGCTAACGAACCCTCGGGTCGATCCCTCCACTTT
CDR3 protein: CATRAVANEPSGRSLHF

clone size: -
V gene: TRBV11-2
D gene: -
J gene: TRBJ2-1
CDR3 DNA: TGTGCCAGCAGCTTAGTAGGTGCGTACAATGAGCAGTTCTTC
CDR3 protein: CASSLVGAYNEQFF

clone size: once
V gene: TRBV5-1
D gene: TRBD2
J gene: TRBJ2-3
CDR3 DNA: TGCGCCAGCCGGACTAGCGGGACCTACACAGATACGCAGTATTTT
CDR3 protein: CASRTSGTYTDTQYF

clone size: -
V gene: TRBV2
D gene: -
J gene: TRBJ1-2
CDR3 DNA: TGTGCCAGCGGGAGGGACATTCCCCGGAGTGGCTACACCTTC
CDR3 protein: CASGRDIPRSGYTF

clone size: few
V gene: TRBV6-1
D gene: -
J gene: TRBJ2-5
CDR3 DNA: TGTGCCAGCAGTCTCCGGGACTTCTCAAAAGAGACCCAGTACTTC
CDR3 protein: CASSLRDFSKETQYF

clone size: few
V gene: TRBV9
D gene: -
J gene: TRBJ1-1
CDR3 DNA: TGTGCCAGCAGCGTAGTGCCAGAGAACACTGAAGCTTTCTTT
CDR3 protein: CASSVVPENTEAFF

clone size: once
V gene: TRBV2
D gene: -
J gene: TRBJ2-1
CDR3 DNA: TGTGCCAGCGGTGGGGAAGCAGGGGTCAATGAGCAGTTCTTC
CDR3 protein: CASGGEAGVNEQFF

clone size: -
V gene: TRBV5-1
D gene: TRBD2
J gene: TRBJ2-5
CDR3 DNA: TGCGCCAGCAGCTCTAGTTTGGCGGGAGGAGGGGAGACCCAGTACTTC
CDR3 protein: CASSSSLAGGGETQYF

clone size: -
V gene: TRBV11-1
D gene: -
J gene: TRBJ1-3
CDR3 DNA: TGTGCCAGCAGCAGAACAGCATTCTCTGGAAACACCATATATTTT
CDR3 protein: CASSRTAFSGNTIYF

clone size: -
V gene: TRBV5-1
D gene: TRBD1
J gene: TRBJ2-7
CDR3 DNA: TGCGCCAGCAGCCCGCGGGACAGGGGCCACGAGCAGTACTTC
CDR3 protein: CASSPRDRGHEQYF

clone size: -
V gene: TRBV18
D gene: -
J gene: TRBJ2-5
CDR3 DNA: TGTGCCAGCTCACCGCCCGGAGGGGCCCAGTACTTC
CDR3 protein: CASSPPGGAQYF

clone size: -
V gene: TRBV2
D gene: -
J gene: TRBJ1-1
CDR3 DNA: TGTGCCAGCATCGGTCCTCCCGACACTGAAGCTTTCTTT
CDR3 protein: CASIGPPDTEAFF